A single sample is the source of the 20 T cell receptor beta chains below, sequenced in a study of T-cell memory formation after mild COVID-19. From the 5' RACE reads, TCRdb called clonotypes with MiXCR, one entry per CDR3 protein. Of about 470,000 distinct CDR3 sequences in the sample, about 20% were seen once. Input material: PBMCs or a T cell subset sorted from them (not recorded which). The receptors shown here come from an adult woman who had mild COVID-19 (a few samples of this study predate the infection). Cell type and time point are not known.

The J gene is TRBJ2-3, the V gene TRBV7-9; D ambiguous. Germline CDR1 reads SEHNR; CDR2 reads FQNEAQ (reference sequence). V lost 3 bases and J 0 bases, leaving 10 bases between the germline ends. The CDR3 is 15 residues long. DNA of the CDR3: TGTGCCAGCAGCTTTGACACATCTAGCACAGATACGCAGTATTTT. Translation gives CASSFDTSSTDTQYF. Variable domain in full (rest from reference TRBV7-9 and TRBJ2-3): DTGVSQNPRHKITKRGQNVTFRCDPISEHNRLYWYRQTLGQGPEFLTYFQNEAQLEKSRLLSDRFSAERPKGSFSTLEIQRTEQGDSAMYLCASSFDTSSTDTQYFGPGTRLTVL.

DNA of the CDR3: TGCGCCAGCAGCCAAGATCTAAATCCCTACGAGCAGTACTTC. Protein product: CASSQDLNPYEQYF. V and J are TRBV4-1 and TRBJ2-7; no clear D gene. Looked up from germline, CDR1 is MGHRA and CDR2 is YSYEKL. The V and J ends lost 0 bases and 2 bases respectively, with 8 bases between them. The length of the CDR3 is 14 residues.

The chain couples TRBV7-2 to TRBJ1-1, with D uncertain. The CDR3 extends over 13 amino acids. Germline V gene sequence: CDR1 SGHTA, CDR2 FQGNSA. The V end lost 1 base, the J end lost 8 bases, and 11 bases lay between the germline ends. The CDR3 protein is CASSLVMGVEAFF. In nucleotides, the CDR3 is TGTGCCAGCAGCTTAGTTATGGGTGTAGAAGCTTTCTTT.

The chain couples TRBV18 to TRBJ1-2; the match to TRBD1 covers 7 bases. CDR1 is KGHSH, CDR2 LQKENI, per germline. The CDR3 spans 17 residues. Germline trimming cut 2 bases from V and 4 bases from J; bases unmatched to any gene: 13. CDR3: CASSPVDSGTASYGYTF. CDR3 sequence (DNA): TGTGCCAGCTCACCAGTTGACTCCGGGACAGCCTCCTATGGCTACACCTTC.

This chain connects TRBV6-5 to TRBJ2-5; either TRBD1 or TRBD2 may supply D (5 bases each). The length of the CDR3 is 12 residues. The germline gives CDR1 MNHEY, CDR2 SVGAGI. V dropped 3 bases and J dropped 4 bases, with 6 bases sitting between them. The CDR3 spells CASSYGGETQYF. In nucleotides, the CDR3 is TGTGCCAGCAGTTATGGGGGAGAGACCCAGTACTTC.

The table lists this clonotype with a few counts. The chain uses TRBV5-1 and TRBJ2-7, with D unclear. Germline CDR1 reads SGHRS; CDR2 reads YFSETQ. The CDR3 consists of 13 residues. V lost 4 bases, J lost 4 bases, and 12 bases lay in between. The CDR3 region has the DNA TGCGCCAGCAGCATGGACCAGTGGTACGAGCAGTACTTC. Protein sequence: CASSMDQWYEQYF.

This clonotype appeared a few times. In DNA, the CDR3 is TGTGCCAGCAGTGAATCGTTTGGGGCGAACACCGGGGAGCTGTTTTTT. Its protein product is CASSESFGANTGELFF. The chain combines TRBV25-1 with TRBJ2-2; D is uncertain. The germline gives CDR1 MGHDK, CDR2 SYGVNS. CDR3 length: 16 amino acids. With 1 base removed from V and 0 bases from J, the gap between germline ends came to 9 bases.

This chain links TRBV20-1 with TRBJ2-1; D is perhaps TRBD2 (5 bases). Germline-derived CDR1 and CDR2 are DFQATT and SNEGSKA (reference sequence). The CDR3 is 19 amino acids. The ends were cut back, 0 bases at V and 0 bases at J, with 21 bases in the middle. DNA for the CDR3: TGCAGTGCTAGAGACCGCGGACTCTCGGGATTTAGCTCCTACAATGAGCAGTTCTTC. Its protein is CSARDRGLSGFSSYNEQFF.

A few counts support this clonotype. The V gene is TRBV2, the J gene TRBJ2-3, with a weak D call TRBD2 (5 bases). V dropped 4 bases and J dropped 0 bases, with 14 bases sitting between them. The length of the CDR3 is 16 residues. Germline V CDR1 and CDR2: SNHLY, FYNNEI. DNA of the CDR3: TGTGCCAGCAGTGCGGGGAGAGGTCTCAGCACAGATACGCAGTATTTT. Translated: CASSAGRGLSTDTQYF.

This clonotype was counted a few times. The V and J genes are TRBV7-2 and TRBJ1-2; D perhaps matches TRBD1 (5 bases). V dropped 5 bases and J dropped 4 bases, with 14 bases sitting between them. Germline V gives CDR1 SGHTA, CDR2 FQGNSA. The CDR3 runs to 14 residues. This CDR3 is CASSEEGTVYGYTF. The CDR3 DNA reads TGTGCCAGCAGCGAGGAGGGGACGGTCTATGGCTACACCTTC.

This sequence joins TRBV3-1 and TRBJ2-1, with 11 bases fitting TRBD2. Germline CDR1 LGHDT, CDR2 YNNKEL (reference sequence). V dropped 1 base and J dropped 6; count of bases not matched to a gene: 5. CDR3 length: 16 amino acids. CDR3 coding DNA: TGTGCCAGCAGCCAAGTCAATAGCGGGGGGGGCAATGAGCAGTTCTTC. Its translation: CASSQVNSGGGNEQFF.

The chain has TRBV7-9 and TRBJ1-2; 9 bases align to TRBD1. J was trimmed by 0 bases and V by 4 bases; bases with no gene match: 3. The CDR3 loop spans 15 amino acids. Germline CDR1 and CDR2: SEHNR and FQNEAQ (reference sequence). The CDR3 DNA reads TGTGCCAGCAGCTCTCGGGACAGGGCTAACTATGGCTACACCTTC. It is translated as CASSSRDRANYGYTF.

This chain links TRBV29-1 with TRBJ1-2; 7 bases fit TRBD1. The CDR3 is made up of 12 amino acids. Germline CDR1 is SQVTM and CDR2 is ANQGSEA. The junction had 6 bases not matched to a gene; V was cut back by 7 bases and J by 4 bases. In DNA form, the CDR3 reads TGCAGCGCCGACGGGACAGCCTATGGCTACACCTTC. This translates into CSADGTAYGYTF.

The chain uses TRBV7-6 and TRBJ1-5; D not resolved. Looked up from germline, CDR1 is SGHVS and CDR2 is FNYEAQ. The CDR3 has 13 amino acids. The V end lost 5 bases, the J end lost 3 bases, and 8 bases lay between the germline ends. CDR3 sequence reads: CASSKQFNQPQHF. DNA of the CDR3: TGTGCCAGCAGCAAACAGTTCAATCAGCCCCAGCATTTT.

This sequence joins TRBV4-2 and TRBJ1-1; D call uncertain. Trimming pared 4 bases from V and 0 bases from J, leaving 12 bases between. This CDR3 spans 15 amino acids. Per germline, CDR1 LGHNA and CDR2 YNFKEQ. The CDR3 region is CASSRVGEMNTEAFF. CDR3 sequence (DNA): TGTGCCAGCAGCCGGGTGGGAGAGATGAACACTGAAGCTTTCTTT.

Ten or more counts support this clonotype. This chain uses TRBV12-3 or TRBV12-4 with TRBJ2-1; 13 positions agree with TRBD2. CDR3 size: 17 residues. Germline trimming cut 6 bases from V and 8 bases from J; bases unmatched to any gene: 13. CDR3 DNA: TGTGCCAGCAGCAAAAAACTAATGGGACTAGCGGGATATGAGCAGTTCTTC. It encodes CASSKKLMGLAGYEQFF.

The V and J genes are TRBV7-8 and TRBJ2-5; 7 nucleotides agree with TRBD2. CDR1 is SGHVS and CDR2 is FQNEAQ in the germline V gene. V dropped 3 bases and J dropped 0; count of bases not matched to a gene: 7. The CDR3 runs to 16 residues. In DNA form, the CDR3 reads TGTGCCAGCAGCTTTTCTAGCGGTTTGTACCAAGAGACCCAGTACTTC. Protein: CASSFSSGLYQETQYF.

This chain joins TRBV19 and TRBJ1-1; D may be TRBD1 (6 bases). CDR1 and CDR2 from the germline V gene are LNHDA and SQIVND (reference sequence). The CDR3 is made up of 13 amino acids. V shed 6 bases and J shed 3 bases, with 11 bases lying between them. DNA for the CDR3: TGTGCCAGTAGCACCAGGGGAGACACTGAAGCTTTCTTT. Translating it yields CASSTRGDTEAFF. Combining the CDR3 with reference TRBV19 and TRBJ1-1 gives the whole variable domain DGGITQSPKYLFRKEGQNVTLSCEQNLNHDAMYWYRQDPGQGLRLIYYSQIVNDFQKGDIAEGYSVSREKKESFPLTVTSAQKNPTAFYLCASSTRGDTEAFFGQGTRLTVV.

The chain couples TRBV18 to TRBJ1-4, with D perhaps TRBD1 (5 bases). Trimming cost V 1 base and J 4 bases, with 13 bases left between them. The germline CDR1 and CDR2 sequences are KGHSH and LQKENI. The CDR3 has 16 residues. The CDR3 spells CASSPLPGSGNEKLFF. The CDR3 coding sequence is TGTGCCAGCTCACCACTCCCAGGGTCGGGTAATGAAAAACTGTTTTTT.

The rearrangement joins TRBV10-3 to TRBJ2-3; tentatively, D is TRBD1 (5 bases). The V end lost 2 bases, the J end lost 1 base, and 7 bases lay between the germline ends. CDR1 ENHRY and CDR2 SYGVKD come from the germline V gene. The CDR3 is 14 residues long. The CDR3 sequence: CAISETGGTDTQYF. The CDR3, as DNA: TGTGCCATCAGTGAGACAGGAGGCACAGATACGCAGTATTTT.